A selection of T cell receptor beta chains follows, all from one sample in a study of blood T cell repertoires in COVID-19. Only in-frame clones appear in the TCRdb table, and some are missing; sequencing was by immunoSEQ multiplex PCR. The table records 150,000 to 200,000 clones, around nine tenths of them present only once. Sequencing was done on a sample of peripheral blood. The receptors shown here come from a man aged 18 to 35 with active or convalescent COVID-19. Both conserved end residues are part of each CDR3. Each record gives: J gene, V gene, CDR3 protein.

TRBJ2-2 TRBV19 CASSIATGANTGELFF
TRBJ1-2 TRBV12-3/TRBV12-4 CASGRQPLYGYTF
TRBJ2-1 TRBV30 CAWSVRQYNEQFF
TRBJ1-5 TRBV24-1 CATSGGYSNQPQHF
TRBJ2-6 TRBV5-1 CASSLDTRGYSGANVLTF
TRBJ2-2 TRBV6-6 CASSPTGELFF
TRBJ2-1 TRBV11-3 CASSLTSAGPAREQFF
TRBJ2-3 TRBV28 CASNTGTSGRVSQYF
TRBJ1-1 TRBV3-1/TRBV3-2 CASSQEVGQVEAFF
TRBJ2-1 TRBV19 CASGPGGDYNEQFF
TRBJ1-2 TRBV27 CASSSGQGTANYGYTF
TRBJ2-7 TRBV6-2/TRBV6-3 CASSYGPRHSGSYEQYF
TRBJ1-2 TRBV19 CASSMASKAGPLYGYTF
TRBJ2-5 TRBV9 CASSARTVSAETQYF
TRBJ2-1 TRBV7-3 CASSLTGAGEGYNEQFF
TRBJ1-1 TRBV2 CASSGGSVNTEAFF
TRBJ2-5 TRBV2 CASSPRRQETQYF
TRBJ2-7 TRBV30 CAWGQGVRNEQYF
TRBJ2-5 TRBV5-1 CASSLVQGAGETQYF
TRBJ2-3 TRBV2 CASSAPGTSGGTDTQYF
TRBJ2-5 TRBV24-1 CATSDPRQVGRETQYF
TRBJ1-2 TRBV7-9 CASSFNQYYGYTF
TRBJ1-4 TRBV10-1 CASGGQGEFATNEKLFF
TRBJ2-1 TRBV11-1 CASRGDGHAGARQFF
TRBJ1-5 TRBV4-1 CASSQEPGSNQPQHF
TRBJ1-5 TRBV19 CASTSEQIQNQPQHF
TRBJ2-5 TRBV5-1 CASSLLAGVETQYF
TRBJ2-5 TRBV2 CASGTLAGGPETQYF
TRBJ1-2 TRBV27 CASSTSTMYGYTF
TRBJ2-1 TRBV6-2/TRBV6-3 CASSYRPSGRPFEVNEQFF
TRBJ1-1 TRBV13 CASSLTNRESAFF
TRBJ1-1 TRBV11-3 CASSPRDRGPWAEAFF
TRBJ2-2 TRBV19 CASSIGSASGGAFTGELFF
TRBJ1-2 TRBV5-1 CASSLSRLGYTF
TRBJ2-3 TRBV7-3 CASSLESEFTDTQYF
TRBJ1-2 TRBV4-2 CASSERQGWDGYTF
TRBJ1-5 TRBV7-2 CASSPHTGDQPQHF
TRBJ1-3 TRBV11-2 CASSLGGPGTGNTIYF
TRBJ2-2 TRBV9 CASSSQPLAGAGTGELFF
TRBJ2-7 TRBV5-1 CASSLDTGLAGVNEQYF
TRBJ1-2 TRBV5-1 CASSLTSGSYGYTF
TRBJ2-2 TRBV7-9 CATTIGGGSNGGELFF
TRBJ2-1 TRBV9 CASSAPGGRADYEQFF
TRBJ2-7 TRBV7-6 CASSFSGEQYF
TRBJ2-1 TRBV4-1 CASSQGVLGREVYNEQFF